What follows are 32 T cell receptor beta chains derived from one specimen sequenced in a study of graft-versus-host responses after intestinal transplantation. Clones were read by immunoSEQ multiplex PCR, and TCRdb kept only the in-frame ones, dropping some. The repertoire holds 15,000 or so clones, with approximately 79% as singletons. Intraepithelial and lamina propria lymphocytes were isolated from graft specimens. The sample in question was ileum tissue, obtained 17 days after transplant. These receptors were taken from a human patient who received an intestinal transplant, so some T cells may come from the graft donor.

The J gene is TRBJ2-5, the V gene TRBV11-1, with 11 bases identical to TRBD2. The CDR3 is made up of 17 amino acids. The trim removed 5 bases at V and 3 bases at J, leaving 11 bases unmatched. Per germline, CDR1 SGHAT and CDR2 FQDESV (reference sequence). The DNA for the CDR3 is TGTGCCAGCAGCCCGAGATATGGGACTAGCGGTAAAGAGACCCAGTACTTC. This translates into CASSPRYGTSGKETQYF.

The genes are TRBV4-1 and TRBJ2-1, with 7 positions matching TRBD2. The CDR3 is 15 amino acids. Germline V gene sequence: CDR1 MGHRA, CDR2 YSYEKL. V was pared by 3 bases and J by 3 bases, with 5 bases of the junction left unmatched. For the CDR3, the DNA is TGCGCCAGCAGCCAGAGCGGGACGGGCTACAATGAGCAGTTCTTC. This sequence encodes CASSQSGTGYNEQFF.

The rearrangement joins TRBV28 to TRBJ2-1; perhaps TRBD2 as D (6 bases). The V and J ends lost 3 bases and 10 bases respectively, with 13 bases between them. This CDR3 region has 13 residues. Germline V lookup: CDR1 MDHEN, CDR2 SYDVKM. The CDR3 reads CASSFTGLREQFF. The CDR3 nucleotides are TGTGCCAGCAGTTTTACGGGACTTCGGGAGCAGTTCTTC.

V gene TRBV7-6 combines with J gene TRBJ1-2, with D tentatively TRBD1 (6 bases). Germline assignment: CDR1 SGHVS and CDR2 FNYEAQ. The CDR3 runs to 13 residues. With 5 bases removed from V and 6 bases from J, the gap between germline ends came to 13 bases. CDR3 nucleotides: TGTGCCAGCAGCGCACAGGGTCGGGATGGCTACACCTTC. It yields the protein CASSAQGRDGYTF.

J is TRBJ1-3 and V is TRBV28; 10 bases fit TRBD1. Trimming removed 6 bases from V and 1 base from J; junction bases left unmatched: 9. CDR1 and CDR2 (germline): MDHEN, SYDVKM. The CDR3 runs to 17 residues. The CDR3 DNA is TGTGCCAGCAGCCCCGGGACAGGGGCGGTTTCTGGAAACACCATATATTTT. Its translation: CASSPGTGAVSGNTIYF.

The gene calls are TRBV18 and TRBJ2-7, with D possibly matching TRBD2 (6 bases). The V gene's germline CDR1 is KGHSH and CDR2 LQKENI. This CDR3 has 13 residues. Deletions cut 3 bases from V and 7 bases from J, with 13 bases between. The CDR3: CASSPRDAGEQYF. The CDR3 region has the DNA TGTGCCAGCTCACCCCGGGACGCGGGGGAGCAGTACTTC.

The chain joins TRBV4-1 to TRBJ2-1; D not resolved. In germline, CDR1 is MGHRA, CDR2 YSYEKL. The CDR3 is 12 residues long. V lost 4 bases, J lost 4 bases, and 5 bases lay in between. The CDR3 here is CASSRGYNEQFF. DNA of the CDR3: TGCGCCAGCAGCCGAGGATACAATGAGCAGTTCTTC.

This sequence joins TRBV6-5 and TRBJ1-5; possibly TRBD1 for D (6 bases). The V end was cut by 5 bases, the J end by 4 bases, with 9 bases between. Looked up from germline, CDR1 is MNHEY and CDR2 is SVGAGI. This CDR3 contains 13 residues. DNA of the CDR3: TGTGCCAGCAGTGGCGGACAGAATCAGCCCCAGCATTTT. Translating it yields CASSGGQNQPQHF.

The CDR3 spells CASRLAGGQGQNIQYF. The CDR3 nucleotides are TGTGCCAGCAGGTTGGCGGGCGGACAGGGGCAAAACATTCAGTACTTC. The chain joins TRBV27 to TRBJ2-4; 9 nucleotides align to TRBD1. The germline V gene has CDR1 MNHEY and CDR2 SMNVEV (reference sequence). This CDR3 region has 16 residues. V was clipped by 6 bases and J by 5 bases; unmatched bases: 11.

This sequence joins TRBV7-2 and TRBJ1-5, with 7 nucleotides matching TRBD1. Trimming removed 1 base from V and 5 bases from J; junction bases left unmatched: 8. This CDR3 contains 16 residues. Germline CDR1 and CDR2: SGHTA and FQGNSA. The CDR3: CASSLGGGRGYQPQHF. The CDR3 bases are TGTGCCAGCAGCTTAGGGGGGGGCAGGGGGTATCAGCCCCAGCATTTT.

This sequence joins TRBV28 and TRBJ1-3; 10 bases are shared with TRBD1. The junction had 10 bases not matched to a gene; V was cut back by 7 bases and J by 7 bases. CDR3 length: 15 residues. Germline V CDR1 and CDR2: MDHEN, SYDVKM. The CDR3 loop is CASKTGGTGVNTIYF. The CDR3 coding sequence is TGTGCCAGCAAAACAGGAGGGACAGGGGTGAACACCATATATTTT.

V is TRBV27 and J is TRBJ2-3, with a possible D match to TRBD2 (6 bases). Germline V lookup: CDR1 MNHEY, CDR2 SMNVEV (reference sequence). The CDR3 runs 14 residues. V was trimmed by 1 base and J by 3 bases, leaving 8 bases between them. The CDR3 coding sequence is TGTGCCAGCAGTTTATATCGGGGGACAGATACGCAGTATTTT. It codes for CASSLYRGTDTQYF.

The chain is built from TRBV6-6 and TRBJ2-1; tentative D call: TRBD2 (5 bases). Trimming stripped 2 bases from V and 5 bases from J, with 16 bases between. Germline V lookup: CDR1 MNHNY, CDR2 SVGAGI (reference sequence). The CDR3 spans 16 residues. The CDR3 DNA reads as TGTGCCAGCAGTTACCCCCGAGGTCGGCGGGACAATGAGCAGTTCTTC. It specifies CASSYPRGRRDNEQFF.

The V gene is TRBV9, the J gene TRBJ1-1; D may be TRBD1 (6 bases). V lost 7 bases and J 10 bases, leaving 20 bases between the germline ends. This CDR3 has 13 residues. Per germline, CDR1 SGDLS and CDR2 YYNGEE. CDR3 in DNA: TGTGCCAGCGGCTCGCGCCAGGGAGGGGGAGCTTTCTTT. Its protein product is CASGSRQGGGAFF.

This clone was counted between two and nine times. The J gene is TRBJ2-2, the V gene TRBV10-3; the match to TRBD1 covers 8 bases. With 4 bases clipped from V and 8 bases from J, the junction kept 9 bases outside the gene matches. The germline V gene encodes CDR1 ENHRY and CDR2 SYGVKD. CDR3 length: 15 residues. The CDR3 region is CAISAQGAFGGELFF. The CDR3 coding sequence is TGTGCCATCAGTGCGCAGGGGGCGTTCGGAGGGGAGCTGTTTTTT.

The V and J genes are TRBV27 and TRBJ2-1; TRBD2 matches 7 bases. Germline assignment: CDR1 MNHEY and CDR2 SMNVEV (reference sequence). Unmatched junction bases numbered 14, after V lost 5 bases and J lost 4 bases. The CDR3 length is 17 residues. The CDR3 here is CASSVSGLVRSYNEQFF. CDR3 nucleotide sequence: TGTGCCAGCAGTGTGAGCGGACTAGTGCGGTCGTACAATGAGCAGTTCTTC.

This chain connects TRBV9 to TRBJ2-7, with D possibly TRBD1 on 6 matching bases. The V end lost 0 bases, the J end lost 3 bases, and 13 bases lay between the germline ends. CDR1 is SGDLS, CDR2 YYNGEE, per germline. This CDR3 is 15 amino acids long. CDR3 residues: CASSVDELGGYEQYF. CDR3 nucleotide sequence: TGTGCCAGCAGCGTAGACGAGTTAGGGGGCTACGAGCAGTACTTC.

This clone has a single count. The J gene is TRBJ1-2, the V gene TRBV7-2; 9 bases fit TRBD1. This CDR3 spans 16 amino acids. V shed 5 bases, J shed 8 bases, and the junction held 15 bases outside the gene matches. Germline V lookup: CDR1 SGHTA, CDR2 FQGNSA. CDR3 in DNA: TGTGCCAGCAGCCAAGTCCCGGGACAGGGAGCGGAGGGCTACACCTTC. Translating gives CASSQVPGQGAEGYTF.

The genes are TRBV18 and TRBJ2-5; maybe TRBD2 (6 bases). The V end was cut by 0 bases, the J end by 4 bases, with 18 bases between. This CDR3 region has 17 residues. Germline V gene sequence: CDR1 KGHSH, CDR2 LQKENI. CDR3 region: CASSPPLGREVGETQYF. The CDR3, as DNA: TGTGCCAGCTCACCACCGTTAGGCAGGGAGGTAGGAGAGACCCAGTACTTC. Filled out from reference TRBV18 and TRBJ2-5, the complete variable domain reads NAGVMQNPRHLVRRRGQEARLRCSPMKGHSHVYWYRQLPEEGLKFMVYLQKENIIDESGMPKERFSAEFPKEGPSILRIQQVVRGDSAAYFCASSPPLGREVGETQYFGPGTRLLVL.

V and J are TRBV7-2 and TRBJ2-5, with a tentative D call TRBD2 (6 bases). The germline CDR1 and CDR2 sequences are SGHTA and FQGNSA. The CDR3 totals 14 residues. Trimming took off 3 bases at V and 4 bases at J, with 12 bases between the two ends. CDR3 sequence (DNA): TGTGCCAGCAGCTTCGCACTAGCAGGAGAGACCCAGTACTTC. Its protein is CASSFALAGETQYF.

This rearrangement joins TRBV28 to TRBJ2-7, with TRBD2 matching 7 bases. With V trimmed by 6 bases and J by 3 bases, 17 bases remained unmatched. CDR3 length: 17 residues. Per the germline V gene, CDR1 is MDHEN and CDR2 is SYDVKM. This CDR3 reads CASSYGLVVLQNYEQYF. CDR3 nucleotides: TGTGCCAGCAGCTATGGACTAGTCGTACTACAAAACTACGAGCAGTACTTC.

V usage is TRBV29-1 and J usage is TRBJ2-5, with 13 bases that match TRBD2. V dropped 4 bases and J dropped 7; count of bases not matched to a gene: 12. Germline assignment: CDR1 SQVTM and CDR2 ANQGSEA. The CDR3 has 16 residues. CDR3 coding DNA: TGCAGCGTTGGGTCCCTACTAGCGGGAGGGCGCGGGACCCAGTACTTC. It codes for CSVGSLLAGGRGTQYF.

This chain uses TRBV6-1 with TRBJ1-2, with a weak D call TRBD1 (5 bases). The CDR3 extends over 14 amino acids. V was trimmed by 2 bases and J by 8 bases, leaving 15 bases between them. Germline V gene lookup returns CDR1 MNHNS and CDR2 SASEGT. CDR3 sequence reads: CASSEWGRAGGYTF. As DNA, the CDR3 is TGTGCCAGCAGTGAATGGGGAAGGGCAGGGGGCTACACCTTC.

The chain links TRBV28 to TRBJ2-1, with TRBD2 matching 13 bases. The CDR3 sequence is 16 residues long. Germline assignment: CDR1 MDHEN and CDR2 SYDVKM. Unmatched junction bases numbered 10, after V lost 7 bases and J lost 7 bases. CDR3 residues: CASTILAGGPGNEQFF. In DNA form, the CDR3 reads TGTGCCAGCACCATACTAGCGGGAGGGCCGGGGAATGAGCAGTTCTTC.

V gene TRBV7-8 combines with J gene TRBJ2-7, with no clear D. Trimming took off 3 bases at V and 6 bases at J, with 15 bases between the two ends. Per the germline V gene, CDR1 is SGHVS and CDR2 is FQNEAQ. This CDR3 contains 14 residues. CDR3 sequence: CASSFASYGSEQYF. DNA for the CDR3: TGTGCCAGCAGCTTCGCAAGCTACGGTAGCGAGCAGTACTTC. Full variable domain (rest looked up from reference TRBV7-8 and TRBJ2-7): GAGVSQSPRYKVAKRGQDVALRCDPISGHVSLFWYQQALGQGPEFLTYFQNEAQLDKSGLPSDRFFAERPEGSVSTLKIQRTQQEDSAVYLCASSFASYGSEQYFGPGTRLTVT.

The V and J genes are TRBV6-6 and TRBJ1-1, with 8 positions matching TRBD1. Losses at the gene ends were 2 bases for V and 2 bases for J; bases not matched to a gene: 4. The CDR3 is made up of 15 amino acids. CDR1 and CDR2 (germline): MNHNY, SVGAGI (reference sequence). DNA of the CDR3: TGTGCCAGCAGTTACGCTGCAGGGGGCAACACTGAAGCTTTCTTT. The encoded protein is CASSYAAGGNTEAFF.

V usage is TRBV29-1 and J usage is TRBJ2-3; D remains unclear. V dropped 4 bases and J dropped 0 bases, with 8 bases sitting between them. Germline CDR1 SQVTM, CDR2 ANQGSEA. The CDR3 consists of 13 residues. The CDR3 DNA reads TGCAGCGTTGGCGAAGGGAGCACAGATACGCAGTATTTT. Translation gives CSVGEGSTDTQYF.

The V gene is TRBV19, the J gene TRBJ2-7; the D gene is possibly TRBD1 (5 bases). Germline CDR1 reads LNHDA; CDR2 reads SQIVND (reference sequence). This CDR3 comprises 13 residues. V dropped 3 bases and J dropped 0 bases, with 6 bases sitting between them. CDR3 coding DNA: TGTGCCAGTAGTATCAGGGACTCCTACGAGCAGTACTTC. This sequence encodes CASSIRDSYEQYF.

V usage is TRBV19 and J usage is TRBJ1-2, with 10 bases lining up with TRBD1. Germline V CDR1 and CDR2: LNHDA, SQIVND (reference sequence). The CDR3 spans 13 residues. The V gene end was trimmed by 5 bases and the J gene end by 8 bases; junction bases not matched to a gene: 5. This chain's CDR3 is CASSPRDRGGYTF. CDR3 in DNA: TGTGCCAGTAGTCCCCGGGACAGGGGCGGCTACACCTTC. Drawing the rest from reference TRBV19 and TRBJ1-2, the complete variable domain is DGGITQSPKYLFRKEGQNVTLSCEQNLNHDAMYWYRQDPGQGLRLIYYSQIVNDFQKGDIAEGYSVSREKKESFPLTVTSAQKNPTAFYLCASSPRDRGGYTFGSGTRLTVV.

The chain has TRBV29-1 and TRBJ1-2; D might be TRBD1 (5 bases). The V gene lost 8 bases and the J gene lost 11 bases, with 21 bases spanning the gap. Germline V gene sequence: CDR1 SQVTM, CDR2 ANQGSEA. This CDR3 is built from 12 residues. The CDR3 sequence: CSPRQPLRYYTF. CDR3 bases: TGCAGCCCTCGACAGCCCCTTCGCTATTACACCTTC.

This clone was recorded only once. The J gene is TRBJ1-4, the V gene TRBV5-1; TRBD1 matches 10 bases. The CDR3 is 16 residues long. Germline assignment: CDR1 SGHRS and CDR2 YFSETQ. V shed 0 bases, J shed 7 bases, and the junction held 6 bases outside the gene matches. DNA for the CDR3: TGCGCCAGCAGCTTGGTGGGACAGGGGAGTGGTGAAAAACTGTTTTTT. Amino acid sequence: CASSLVGQGSGEKLFF.

The chain uses TRBV5-4 and TRBJ2-5, with 13 nucleotides matching TRBD2. TRBJ2-7 explains the end of the DNA better; the J call may be wrong. CDR1 is SGHNT, CDR2 YYREEE, per germline (reference sequence). CDR3 length: 18 residues. The CDR3 region is CASSPGTSGVGPHYEQYF. The CDR3 region has the DNA TGTGCCAGCAGTCCCGGGACTAGCGGGGTTGGGCCCCACTACGAGCAGTACTTC.